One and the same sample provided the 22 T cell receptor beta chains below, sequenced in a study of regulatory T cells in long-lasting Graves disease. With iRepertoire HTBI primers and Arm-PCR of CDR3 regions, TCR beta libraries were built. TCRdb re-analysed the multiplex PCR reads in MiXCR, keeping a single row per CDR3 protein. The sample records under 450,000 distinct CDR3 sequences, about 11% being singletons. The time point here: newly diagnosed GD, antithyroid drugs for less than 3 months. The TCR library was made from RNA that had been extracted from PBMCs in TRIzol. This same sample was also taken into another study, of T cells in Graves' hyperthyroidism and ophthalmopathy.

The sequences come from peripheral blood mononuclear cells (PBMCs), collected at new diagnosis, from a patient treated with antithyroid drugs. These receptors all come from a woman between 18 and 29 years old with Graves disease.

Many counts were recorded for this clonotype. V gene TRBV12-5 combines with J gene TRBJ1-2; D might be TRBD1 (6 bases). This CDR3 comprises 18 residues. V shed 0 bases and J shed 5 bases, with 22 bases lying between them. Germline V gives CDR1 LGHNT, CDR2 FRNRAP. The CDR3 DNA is TGTGCTAGTGGTTTGGTAGTAGGGGGGCCCCCTTTCGGGTATGGCTACACCTTC. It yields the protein CASGLVVGGPPFGYGYTF.

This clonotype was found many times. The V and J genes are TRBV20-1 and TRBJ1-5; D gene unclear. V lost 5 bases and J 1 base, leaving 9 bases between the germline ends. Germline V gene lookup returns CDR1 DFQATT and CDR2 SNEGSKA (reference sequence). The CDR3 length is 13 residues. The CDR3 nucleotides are TGCAGTGCTGGGGAGGGCAGCAATCAGCCCCAGCATTTT. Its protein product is CSAGEGSNQPQHF.

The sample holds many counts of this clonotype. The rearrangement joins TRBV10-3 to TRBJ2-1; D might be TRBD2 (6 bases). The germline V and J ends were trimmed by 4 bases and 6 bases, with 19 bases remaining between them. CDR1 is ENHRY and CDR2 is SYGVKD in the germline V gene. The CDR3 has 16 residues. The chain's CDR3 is CAISGGGDPRANEQFF. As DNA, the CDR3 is TGTGCCATCAGTGGGGGCGGGGACCCCAGGGCCAATGAGCAGTTCTTC.

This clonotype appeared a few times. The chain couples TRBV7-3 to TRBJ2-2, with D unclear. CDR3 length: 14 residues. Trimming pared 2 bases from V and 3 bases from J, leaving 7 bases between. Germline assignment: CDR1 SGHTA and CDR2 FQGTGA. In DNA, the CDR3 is TGTGCCAGCAGCTTAGGGCTTGACACCGGGGAGCTGTTTTTT. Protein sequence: CASSLGLDTGELFF. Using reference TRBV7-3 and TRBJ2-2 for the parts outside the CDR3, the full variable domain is GAGVSQTPSNKVTEKGKYVELRCDPISGHTALYWYRQSLGQGPEFLIYFQGTGAADDSGLPNDRFFAVRPEGSVSTLKIQRTERGDSAVYLCASSLGLDTGELFFGEGSRLTVL.

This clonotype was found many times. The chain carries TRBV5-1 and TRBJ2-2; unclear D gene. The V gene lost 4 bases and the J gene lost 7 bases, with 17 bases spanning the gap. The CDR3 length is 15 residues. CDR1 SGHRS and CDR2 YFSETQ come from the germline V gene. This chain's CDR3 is CASSPAEGYSGELFF. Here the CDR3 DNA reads TGCGCCAGCAGCCCGGCCGAAGGCTACAGCGGGGAGCTGTTTTTT.

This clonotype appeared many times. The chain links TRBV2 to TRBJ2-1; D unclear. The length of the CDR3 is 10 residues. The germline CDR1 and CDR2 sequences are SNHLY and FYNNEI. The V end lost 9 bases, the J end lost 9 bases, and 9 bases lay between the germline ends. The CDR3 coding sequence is TGTGCCAGTGGAGTTGGTGAGCAGTTCTTC. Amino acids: CASGVGEQFF. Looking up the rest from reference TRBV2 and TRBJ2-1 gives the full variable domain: EPEVTQTPSHQVTQMGQEVILRCVPISNHLYFYWYRQILGQKVEFLVSFYNNEISEKSEIFDDQFSVERPDGSNFTLKIRSTKLEDSAMYFCASGVGEQFFGPGTRLTVL.

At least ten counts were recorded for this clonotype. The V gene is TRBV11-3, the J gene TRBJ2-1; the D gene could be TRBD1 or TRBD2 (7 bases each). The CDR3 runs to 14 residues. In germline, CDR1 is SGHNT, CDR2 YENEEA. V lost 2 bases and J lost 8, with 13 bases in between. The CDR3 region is CASSLNQGGDEQFF. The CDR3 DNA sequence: TGTGCCAGCAGCTTAAATCAGGGGGGGGATGAGCAGTTCTTC.

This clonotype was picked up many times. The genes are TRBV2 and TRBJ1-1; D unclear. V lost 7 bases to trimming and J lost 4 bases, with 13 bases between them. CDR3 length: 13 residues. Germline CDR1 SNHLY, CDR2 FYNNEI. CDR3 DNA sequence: TGTGCCAGCAAATATACAGCCCCCACTGAAGCTTTCTTT. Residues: CASKYTAPTEAFF.

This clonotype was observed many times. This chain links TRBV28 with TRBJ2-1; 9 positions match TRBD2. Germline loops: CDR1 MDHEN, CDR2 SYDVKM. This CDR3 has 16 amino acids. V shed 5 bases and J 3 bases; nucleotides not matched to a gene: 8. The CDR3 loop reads CASSRLTSGLYNEQFF. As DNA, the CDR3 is TGTGCCAGCAGTCGTCTGACTAGCGGTCTCTACAATGAGCAGTTCTTC.

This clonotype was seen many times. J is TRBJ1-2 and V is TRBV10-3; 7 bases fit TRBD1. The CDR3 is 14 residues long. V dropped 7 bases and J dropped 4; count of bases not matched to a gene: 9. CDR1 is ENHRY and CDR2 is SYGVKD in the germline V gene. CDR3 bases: TGTGCCATCAACGACCGACAGGGTGCCTATGGCTACACCTTC. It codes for CAINDRQGAYGYTF.

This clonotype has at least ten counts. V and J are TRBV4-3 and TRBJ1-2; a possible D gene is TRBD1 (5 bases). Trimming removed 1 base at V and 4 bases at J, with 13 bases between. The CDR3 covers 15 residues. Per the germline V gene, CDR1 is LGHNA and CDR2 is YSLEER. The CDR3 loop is CASSQVAGLGYGYTF. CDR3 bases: TGCGCCAGCAGCCAAGTCGCAGGGCTGGGCTATGGCTACACCTTC.

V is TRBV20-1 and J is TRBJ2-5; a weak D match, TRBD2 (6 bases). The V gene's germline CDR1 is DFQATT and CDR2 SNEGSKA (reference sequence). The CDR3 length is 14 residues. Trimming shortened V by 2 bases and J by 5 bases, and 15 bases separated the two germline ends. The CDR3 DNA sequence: TGCAGTGCTAGATCTACTAGCTGGATCGAGACCCAGTACTTC. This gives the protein CSARSTSWIETQYF.

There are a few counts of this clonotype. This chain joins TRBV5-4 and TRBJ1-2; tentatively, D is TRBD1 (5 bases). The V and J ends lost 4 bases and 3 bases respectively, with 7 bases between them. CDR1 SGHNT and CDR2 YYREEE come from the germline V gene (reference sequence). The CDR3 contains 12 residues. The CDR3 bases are TGTGCCAGCAGCACGGGGCACTATGGCTACACCTTC. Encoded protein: CASSTGHYGYTF.

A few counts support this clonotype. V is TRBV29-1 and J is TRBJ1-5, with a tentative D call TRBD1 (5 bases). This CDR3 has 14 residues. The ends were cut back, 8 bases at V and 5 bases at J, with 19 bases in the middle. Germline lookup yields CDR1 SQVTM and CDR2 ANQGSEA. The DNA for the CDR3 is TGCAGCACCTGGGTGGGGCCTCGGGATCAGCCCCAGCATTTT. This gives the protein CSTWVGPRDQPQHF. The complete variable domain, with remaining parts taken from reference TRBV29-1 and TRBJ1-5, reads SAVISQKPSRDICQRGTSLTIQCQVDSQVTMMFWYRQQPGQSLTLIATANQGSEATYESGFVIDKFPISRPNLTFSTLTVSNMSPEDSSIYLCSTWVGPRDQPQHFGDGTRLSIL.

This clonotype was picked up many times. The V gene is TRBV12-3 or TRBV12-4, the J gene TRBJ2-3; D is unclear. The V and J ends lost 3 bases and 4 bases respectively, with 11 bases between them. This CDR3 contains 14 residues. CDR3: CASSLGKSADTQYF. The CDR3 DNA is TGTGCCAGCAGTTTGGGAAAGTCGGCAGATACGCAGTATTTT.

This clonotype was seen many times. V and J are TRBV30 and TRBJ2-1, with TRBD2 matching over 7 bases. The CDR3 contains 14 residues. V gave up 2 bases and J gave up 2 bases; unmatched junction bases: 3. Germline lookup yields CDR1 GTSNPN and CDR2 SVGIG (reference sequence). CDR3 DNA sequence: TGTGCCTGGAGTACCAGCGGGGCCTACAATGAGCAGTTCTTC. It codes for CAWSTSGAYNEQFF.

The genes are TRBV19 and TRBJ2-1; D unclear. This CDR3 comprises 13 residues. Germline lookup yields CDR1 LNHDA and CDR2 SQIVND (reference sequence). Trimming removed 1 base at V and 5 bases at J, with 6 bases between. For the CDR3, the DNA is TGTGCCAGTAGTATAGGTACCGACAATGAGCAGTTCTTC. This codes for CASSIGTDNEQFF.

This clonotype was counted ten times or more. The CDR3 spells CASSATGGNTEAFF. CDR3 sequence (DNA): TGTGCCAGCAGCGCCACGGGAGGGAACACTGAAGCTTTCTTT. V usage is TRBV9 and J usage is TRBJ1-1, with D unclear. V lost 3 bases and J lost 1, with 10 bases in between. Germline lookup yields CDR1 SGDLS and CDR2 YYNGEE. This CDR3 spans 14 amino acids.

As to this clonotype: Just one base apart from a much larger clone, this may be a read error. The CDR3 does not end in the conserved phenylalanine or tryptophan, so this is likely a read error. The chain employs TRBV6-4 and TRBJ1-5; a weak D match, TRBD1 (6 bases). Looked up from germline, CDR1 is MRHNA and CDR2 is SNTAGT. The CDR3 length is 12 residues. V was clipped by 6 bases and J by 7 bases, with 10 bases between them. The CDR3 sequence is CASRQGGQPQHL. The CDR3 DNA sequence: TGTGCCAGCAGACAGGGCGGGCAGCCCCAGCATCTT.

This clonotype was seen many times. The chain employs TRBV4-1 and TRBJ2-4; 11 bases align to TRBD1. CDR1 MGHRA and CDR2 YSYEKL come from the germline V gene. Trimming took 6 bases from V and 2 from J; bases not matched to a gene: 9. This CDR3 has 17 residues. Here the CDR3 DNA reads TGCGCCAGCAGACTACGGACAGGGGGCGTCTCCAAAAACATTCAGTACTTC. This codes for CASRLRTGGVSKNIQYF.

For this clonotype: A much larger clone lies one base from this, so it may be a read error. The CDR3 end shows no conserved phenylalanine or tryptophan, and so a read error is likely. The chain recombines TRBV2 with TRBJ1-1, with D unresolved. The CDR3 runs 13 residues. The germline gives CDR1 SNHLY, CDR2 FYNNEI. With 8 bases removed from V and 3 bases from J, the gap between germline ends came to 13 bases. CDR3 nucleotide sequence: TGTGCCAGCCTCTTCGAGATGGACACTGAAGCTTTCTCT. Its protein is CASLFEMDTEAFS.

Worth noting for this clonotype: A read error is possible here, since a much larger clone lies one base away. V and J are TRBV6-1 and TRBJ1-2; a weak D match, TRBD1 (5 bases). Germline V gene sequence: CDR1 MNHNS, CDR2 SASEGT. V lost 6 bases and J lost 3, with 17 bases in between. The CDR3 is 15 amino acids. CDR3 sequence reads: CASRQWAGTHYGYTF. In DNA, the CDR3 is TGTGCCAGCAGACAGTGGGCCGGGACCCACTATGGCTACACCTTC.